Below, 9 T cell receptor beta chains from the same sample are listed, as sequenced in a study of blood T cells in healthy people across ages. Together with a sample-barcoded 5' primer, a J-beta primer mix was included in a second PCR lasting roughly 6 to 12 cycles. TCRdb redid the calling of the 5' RACE reads with MiXCR, one entry per CDR3 protein. The sample contains over 950,000 distinct CDR3 sequences, roughly 51% of which appear only once. Sequenced input: blood. Source of these receptors: a woman in her fifties or sixties in good health.

The V and J genes are TRBV24-1 and TRBJ2-3, with 8 bases identical to TRBD2. The V segment lost 7 bases and the J segment 6 bases; nucleotides outside the gene matches: 14. The length of the CDR3 is 16 residues. Germline assignment: CDR1 KGHDR and CDR2 SFDVKD. The CDR3: CATRGRGAGVGDTQYF. The CDR3 DNA follows: TGTGCCACCAGGGGCCGTGGAGCGGGAGTTGGGGATACGCAGTATTTT.

This clonotype was found a few times. The rearrangement joins TRBV2 to TRBJ2-4; 11 nucleotides line up with TRBD2. From germline, CDR1 is SNHLY and CDR2 FYNNEI. The CDR3 spans 16 residues. After removal of 10 bases from V and 0 bases from J, the junction contained 8 bases not matched to a gene. CDR3 region: CATSGLAGLAKNIQYF. In DNA, the CDR3 is TGTGCCACCAGCGGACTAGCGGGCCTAGCCAAAAACATTCAGTACTTC. Complete variable domain (other parts from reference TRBV2 and TRBJ2-4): EPEVTQTPSHQVTQMGQEVILRCVPISNHLYFYWYRQILGQKVEFLVSFYNNEISEKSEIFDDQFSVERPDGSNFTLKIRSTKLEDSAMYFCATSGLAGLAKNIQYFGAGTRLSVL.

V and J are TRBV7-9 and TRBJ2-3; D remains ambiguous. This CDR3 contains 15 residues. Germline CDR1 is SEHNR and CDR2 is FQNEAQ (reference sequence). Trimming cost V 6 bases and J 6 bases, with 19 bases left between them. The CDR3 coding sequence is TGTGCCAGCAGTCCCCCGGCCTTCCGTGTGGATACGCAGTATTTT. It specifies CASSPPAFRVDTQYF.

This chain uses TRBV6-5 with TRBJ1-5; 8 positions match TRBD1. Germline CDR1 reads MNHEY; CDR2 reads SVGAGI. The CDR3 sequence is 19 residues long. The trim removed 5 bases at V and 4 bases at J, leaving 19 bases unmatched. The CDR3: CASSNDLKFTGQENQPQHF. The CDR3 bases are TGTGCCAGCAGTAACGACCTTAAGTTTACGGGACAGGAGAATCAGCCCCAGCATTTT.

The chain is built from TRBV6-8 and TRBJ2-4, with D possibly TRBD1 on 5 matching bases. Judging by the DNA end, TRBJ2-7 fits better; the J call may be wrong. This CDR3 is built from 15 residues. From germline, CDR1 is MNHGY and CDR2 SAAAGT. Here the CDR3 DNA reads TGTGCCAGCAAACAAACAGGTTGTTTTTCCTACGAGCAGTACTTC. This translates into CASKQTGCFSYEQYF.

In regard to this clonotype: Sequence at one end of the junction differs from germline and may be a read error. The V gene is TRBV10-2, the J gene TRBJ2-7; 10 nucleotides align to TRBD2. CDR3 size: 15 residues. CDR1 is WSHSY, CDR2 SAAADI, per germline. The CDR3 DNA reads as TGCGCCAGCAGTGAGGGGCCTAGCGGGAGCTACGGGCAGTACTTC. As protein: CASSEGPSGSYGQYF.

The chain links TRBV6-1 to TRBJ1-5; 8 nucleotides match TRBD1. Unmatched junction bases numbered 4, after V lost 4 bases and J lost 2 bases. The V gene's germline CDR1 is MNHNS and CDR2 SASEGT. This CDR3 spans 15 amino acids. The CDR3 spells CASSALGQGNQPQHF. CDR3 in DNA: TGTGCCAGCAGTGCCCTGGGACAGGGCAATCAGCCCCAGCATTTT.

This chain links TRBV9 with TRBJ2-7, with 8 bases aligning to TRBD2. Germline CDR1 SGDLS, CDR2 YYNGEE. This CDR3 has 17 amino acids. The trim removed 0 bases at V and 0 bases at J, leaving 8 bases unmatched. CDR3 loop: CASSVGTSRTSSYEQYF. The CDR3 DNA reads TGTGCCAGCAGCGTAGGGACTAGCCGAACAAGCTCCTACGAGCAGTACTTC.

This chain connects TRBV19 to TRBJ2-4; weak D call: TRBD1 (6 bases). The CDR3 covers 15 residues. Trimming pared 7 bases from V and 4 bases from J, leaving 17 bases between. Germline V gene data show CDR1 as LNHDA and CDR2 as SQIVND (reference sequence). CDR3 nucleotides: TGTGCCAGTAAACAGGGACGCTGCCCTAAAAACATTCAGTACTTC. Translating it yields CASKQGRCPKNIQYF.